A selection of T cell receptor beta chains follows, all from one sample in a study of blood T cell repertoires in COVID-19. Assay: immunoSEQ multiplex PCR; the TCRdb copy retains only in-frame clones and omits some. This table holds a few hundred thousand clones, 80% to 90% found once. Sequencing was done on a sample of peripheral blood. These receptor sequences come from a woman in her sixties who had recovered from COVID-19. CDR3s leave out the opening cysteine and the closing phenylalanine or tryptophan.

CDR3: ASSKIQGPGELF
J: TRBJ2-2
V: TRBV5-1

CDR3: ASSILLAGTYEQY
J: TRBJ2-7
V: TRBV19

CDR3: ASSRRQGTNTDTQY
J: TRBJ2-3
V: TRBV6-6

CDR3: ASSLGGLAADTQY
J: TRBJ2-3
V: TRBV5-1

CDR3: ASSSGQGARVGETQY
J: TRBJ2-5
V: TRBV7-2

CDR3: AWSSGQPNTEAF
J: TRBJ1-1
V: TRBV30

CDR3: ASSRGAHYEQY
J: TRBJ2-7
V: TRBV28

CDR3: ASILRAGLIGRGNTGELF
J: TRBJ2-2
V: TRBV19

CDR3: ASSLSGPYEQY
J: TRBJ2-7
V: TRBV27

CDR3: ASSLHRGLRSFGEKLF
J: TRBJ1-4
V: TRBV11-2

CDR3: AIKGTQDRNEKLF
J: TRBJ1-4
V: TRBV10-3

CDR3: ASSLRRDPIGGAF
J: TRBJ1-1
V: TRBV27

CDR3: ASSSIATGRGYT
J: TRBJ1-2
V: TRBV5-5

CDR3: ASSPPAAIRSNEKLF
J: TRBJ1-4
V: TRBV18

CDR3: SVSPGTGIYGYT
J: TRBJ1-2
V: TRBV29-1

CDR3: ATSRGDRVGNEKLF
J: TRBJ1-4
V: TRBV15

CDR3: ASSFGQGAQETQY
J: TRBJ2-5
V: TRBV7-9

CDR3: ASSLAPGAYGYT
J: TRBJ1-2
V: TRBV5-1

CDR3: ASSQEAGMNNEQF
J: TRBJ2-1
V: TRBV4-2

CDR3: ASSLWGDSPLH
J: TRBJ1-6
V: TRBV12-3/TRBV12-4

CDR3: AIRAREGREKLF
J: TRBJ1-4
V: TRBV10-3

CDR3: SAWTGANTEAF
J: TRBJ1-1
V: TRBV29-1

CDR3: ASSQERGSTGELF
J: TRBJ2-2
V: TRBV4-3

CDR3: ASSTRDTGSYGYT
J: TRBJ1-2
V: TRBV6-5

CDR3: ASSIGRATEAF
J: TRBJ1-1
V: TRBV19

CDR3: ASSEGLAGGDTDTQY
J: TRBJ2-3
V: TRBV5-1

CDR3: ASSQVEKSYT
J: TRBJ1-2
V: TRBV3-1/TRBV3-2

CDR3: ASSDNQGAEAF
J: TRBJ1-1
V: TRBV6-4

CDR3: ASTQVNYGYT
J: TRBJ1-2
V: TRBV6-6

CDR3: ASSQSFEGAAGNTIY
J: TRBJ1-3
V: TRBV23-1

CDR3: ASSLQWGGMPEQY
J: TRBJ2-7
V: TRBV5-4

CDR3: ASSSFRGGGYT
J: TRBJ1-2
V: TRBV11-1

CDR3: ASSQQGATDTQY
J: TRBJ2-3
V: TRBV4-3